The 5 T cell receptor beta chains presented below share a single source sample, sequenced in a study of beta chain features in type 1 diabetes. Sequenced material consisted of expressed TCRB transcripts (all of the isolated RNA was reverse transcribed). Profiling relied on immunoSEQ multiplex PCR, and the TCRdb table lists in-frame clones only, not all of them. The sample has under 400,000 clones, around 12% seen once. Sequencing was carried out using naive CD4+ T cells from blood. These TCRs come from a man between 18 and 29 years old in good health.

This clone was detected a few times. The chain employs TRBV18 and TRBJ1-5; the match to TRBD1 covers 7 bases. This CDR3 comprises 14 residues. Germline V gene data show CDR1 as KGHSH and CDR2 as LQKENI. V trimming: 2 bases; J trimming: 4 bases; junction bases outside the gene matches: 2. The CDR3 spells CASSPTGVNQPQHF. In DNA, the CDR3 is TGTGCCAGCTCACCAACAGGGGTGAATCAGCCCCAGCATTTT.

This clone was seen only a few times. The chain joins TRBV10-3 to TRBJ2-7, with TRBD2 identical over 8 bases. CDR3 length: 14 residues. J lost 5 bases, V lost 4 bases, and 7 bases had no gene match. Per germline, CDR1 ENHRY and CDR2 SYGVKD. The CDR3 protein is CAISVGLAPDEQYF. In DNA form, the CDR3 reads TGTGCCATCAGTGTTGGACTAGCTCCTGACGAGCAGTACTTC.

This clone was seen only a few times. The chain is built from TRBV30 and TRBJ2-5; D perhaps matches TRBD1 (5 bases). Per the germline V gene, CDR1 is GTSNPN and CDR2 is SVGIG (reference sequence). This CDR3 region has 16 residues. V lost 2 bases and J 4 bases, leaving 20 bases between the germline ends. The CDR3 DNA reads as TGTGCCTGGAGTCTGTTATGGGGCCCGAAAAGAGAGACCCAGTACTTC. It encodes CAWSLLWGPKRETQYF.

In its sample, this clone was seen a few times. The chain couples TRBV28 to TRBJ2-1; tentative D call: TRBD2 (5 bases). Trimming took 7 bases from V and 7 from J, leaving 20 bases between them. Germline V CDR1 and CDR2: MDHEN, SYDVKM. This CDR3 is 15 amino acids long. As DNA, the CDR3 is TGTGCCAGCACCCTGACTAACCCCGGGTTTAATGAGCAGTTCTTC. It translates to CASTLTNPGFNEQFF. Variable domain in full (rest from reference TRBV28 and TRBJ2-1): DVKVTQSSRYLVKRTGEKVFLECVQDMDHENMFWYRQDPGLGLRLIYFSYDVKMKEKGDIPEGYSVSREKKERFSLILESASTNQTSMYLCASTLTNPGFNEQFFGPGTRLTVL.

The V and J genes are TRBV28 and TRBJ2-3; 9 bases line up with TRBD2. This CDR3 has 18 residues. The V segment lost 8 bases and the J segment 4 bases; nucleotides outside the gene matches: 19. Germline V gene sequence: CDR1 MDHEN, CDR2 SYDVKM. The CDR3: CASARGRRRGGRADTQYF. The CDR3 DNA follows: TGTGCCAGCGCCCGAGGGCGTAGGCGGGGGGGCCGGGCAGATACGCAGTATTTT.